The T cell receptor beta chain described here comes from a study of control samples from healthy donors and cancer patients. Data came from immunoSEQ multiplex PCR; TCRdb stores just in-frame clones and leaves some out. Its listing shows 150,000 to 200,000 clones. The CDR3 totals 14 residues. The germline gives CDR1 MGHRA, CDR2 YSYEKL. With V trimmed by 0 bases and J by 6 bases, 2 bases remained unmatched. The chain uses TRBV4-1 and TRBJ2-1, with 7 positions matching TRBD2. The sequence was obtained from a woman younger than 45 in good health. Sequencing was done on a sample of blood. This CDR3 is CASSQDSGGNEQFF. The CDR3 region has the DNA TGCGCCAGCAGCCAAGATTCGGGGGGCAATGAGCAGTTCTTC.